Listed below are T cell receptor beta chains from one sample, sequenced in a study of tissue T cells after allogeneic stem cell transplantation. TCRdb keeps only in-frame clones here, not all; method: immunoSEQ multiplex PCR. The data contain about 5,700 clones, roughly four fifths of them singletons. Sequenced material: blood, taken before transplantation. The receptors were gathered from a man between 35 and 75 years old who later had graft-versus-host disease after an allogeneic stem cell transplant. Both conserved end residues are part of each CDR3. D genes are given only for firm matches. Clone size is shown for a subset of rows, as once, few, many or a class of expanded clone.

abundance,j_gene,d_gene,v_gene,CDR3nt,CDR3aa
.,TRBJ1-2,.,TRBV28,TGTGCCAGCAGTATACCCACAGGAGACTATGGCTACACCTTC,CASSIPTGDYGYTF
few,TRBJ2-3,TRBD1,TRBV9,TGTGCCAGCAGCGTAGAAGGGGGCCGAGGTGCAGATACGCAGTATTTT,CASSVEGGRGADTQYF
.,TRBJ2-5,.,TRBV24-1,TGTGCCACCAGTGACTCCCAGATCAGGGGTGTAAGGGAGACCCAGTACTTC,CATSDSQIRGVRETQYF
.,TRBJ1-2,.,TRBV6-5,TGTGCCAGCAGGAAACAGGGAGTGGGCTATGGCTACACCTTC,CASRKQGVGYGYTF
.,TRBJ1-1,.,TRBV12-5,TGTGCTAGTGGTTTGGTACTGGGGACTCCATCCCGTAGCTTAAACACTGAAGCTTTCTTT,CASGLVLGTPSRSLNTEAFF
.,TRBJ1-2,.,TRBV15,TGTGCCACCAGCAGAGATAAGATGGACGGCTACACCTTC,CATSRDKMDGYTF
few,TRBJ2-5,TRBD1,TRBV6-2/TRBV6-3,TGTGCCAGCAGTTCTCGACAGGGTAATTCGGGGTACCAAGAGACCCAGTACTTC,CASSSRQGNSGYQETQYF
few,TRBJ1-2,.,TRBV10-2,TGCGCCAGCAGTGGGAGCTTGGGGAGGGCAAAAACGGACCGCGGCTACACCTTC,CASSGSLGRAKTDRGYTF
.,TRBJ1-2,TRBD1,TRBV5-4,TGTGCCAGCAGCAAAGCCGGGACAGGGAGCGGGGGCTACACCTTC,CASSKAGTGSGGYTF
.,TRBJ1-1,.,TRBV7-2,TGTGCCAGCAGCTTAGACAGGAGGAGAGAGACTGAAGCTTTCTTT,CASSLDRRRETEAFF
.,TRBJ1-3,.,TRBV7-9,TGTGCCAGCAGCTTAATAGTCTCTGGAAACACCATATATTTT,CASSLIVSGNTIYF